Given below is one T cell receptor (beta chain) in context. CDR1 is SGHVS and CDR2 is FQNEAQ in the germline V gene. The CDR3 contains 16 residues. V was clipped by 2 bases and J by 3 bases, with 16 bases between them. The sample belongs to a study of blood T cell repertoires in COVID-19. Assay used: immunoSEQ multiplex PCR; TCRdb lists only in-frame clones, some missing. The sample has 120,000 to 150,000 clones, over 85% seen once. The sequenced sample consisted of peripheral blood. This chain uses TRBV7-8 with TRBJ1-2; TRBD1 might be the D (6 bases). This TCR derives from a human donor in a cohort sampled during active COVID-19. CDR3 sequence reads: CASSLLGGARDYGYTF. CDR3 bases: TGTGCCAGCAGCTTACTGGGGGGGGCGCGGGACTATGGCTACACCTTC.